This passage covers 27 T cell receptor beta chains from one sample sequenced in a study of T cells in women clearing cervical HPV infection. Profiled with immunoSEQ multiplex PCR; TCRdb holds only in-frame clones, not every one. There are 25,000 to 35,000 clones in the sample, with 6.6% held by the top ten. Source material: blood buffy coat. The source of these receptors is a woman between 18 and 70 years old with a cervical HPV16 infection that either progressed to CIN3+ or cleared (not recorded which).

Details on this clone: The read gets to within 3 residues of the CDR3 end, and the germline J gene fills in the rest. This chain connects TRBV14 to TRBJ2-5, with a weak D call TRBD1 (5 bases). CDR3 length: 13 residues. Germline assignment: CDR1 SGHDN and CDR2 FVKESK. With 1 base removed from V and 6 bases from J, the gap between germline ends came to 9 bases. This CDR3 is CASSQGGAQTQYF. CDR3 DNA (partial): TGTGCCAGCAGCCAAGGGGGCGCACAGACC.

A note on this clone: The CDR3 goes on 3 residues after the read ends, and that part is filled in from the germline J gene. This sequence joins TRBV7-8 and TRBJ1-5; a possible D gene is TRBD1 (5 bases). Germline assignment: CDR1 SGHVS and CDR2 FQNEAQ. V was pared by 4 bases and J by 3 bases, with 13 bases between. The CDR3 extends over 15 amino acids. CDR3 loop: CASSYTQGYNQPQHF. The sequenced part of the CDR3 DNA is TGTGCCAGCAGCTACACGCAGGGTTACAATCAGCCC.

Concerning this clone: The read terminates 3 residues ahead of where the CDR3 ends, so the germline J gene completes it. J is TRBJ2-2 and V is TRBV19; 9 nucleotides agree with TRBD1. J was trimmed by 5 bases and V by 10 bases; bases with no gene match: 8. Per germline, CDR1 LNHDA and CDR2 SQIVND (reference sequence). This CDR3 comprises 14 residues. This chain's CDR3 is CATFGQGITGELFF. The sequenced part of the CDR3 DNA is TGTGCCACTTTCGGACAGGGGATAACCGGGGAG. The variable domain in full, with the rest retrieved from reference TRBV19 and TRBJ2-2, is DGGITQSPKYLFRKEGQNVTLSCEQNLNHDAMYWYRQDPGQGLRLIYYSQIVNDFQKGDIAEGYSVSREKKESFPLTVTSAQKNPTAFYLCATFGQGITGELFFGEGSRLTVL.

In the case of this clone: The sequence runs out 3 residues before the end of the CDR3; the remainder is reconstructed from the germline J gene. The rearrangement joins TRBV7-9 to TRBJ2-7, with D unclear. Germline CDR1 is SEHNR and CDR2 is FQNEAQ (reference sequence). Trimming took off 3 bases at V and 3 bases at J, with 12 bases between the two ends. CDR3 length equals 14 residues. This CDR3 is CASSFDSLLYEQYF. The DNA read from the CDR3 is TGTGCCAGCAGCTTCGACTCCTTACTCTACGAG.

Regarding this clone: The CDR3 end lies 3 residues beyond the end of the read and is filled in from the germline J gene. Other DNA sequences in the sample encode the same CDR3. V gene TRBV20-1 combines with J gene TRBJ1-1, with 10 bases matching TRBD1. After removal of 3 bases from V and 3 bases from J, the junction contained 1 base not matched to a gene. CDR1 is DFQATT and CDR2 is SNEGSKA in the germline V gene (reference sequence). The CDR3 length is 13 residues. CDR3 residues: CSARGTGDTEAFF. The covered CDR3 bases are TGCAGTGCTAGGGGGACAGGGGACACTGAA.

In the case of this clone: Read sequence stops 3 residues before the CDR3 end, and the germline J gene provides the missing end. The genes are TRBV15 and TRBJ2-3; D unresolved. Trimming took off 5 bases at V and 0 bases at J, with 12 bases between the two ends. CDR1 and CDR2 (germline): LNHNV, YYDKDF (reference sequence). The CDR3 runs 15 residues. The CDR3 sequence: CATSQSVRSTDTQYF. Incomplete CDR3 DNA: TGTGCCACCAGCCAGAGTGTTCGCAGCACAGATACG.

Points on this clone: The missing CDR3 end, 3 residues past where the read stops, is filled in from the germline J gene. This sample includes further DNA sequences coding for the same CDR3. V and J are TRBV18 and TRBJ2-7; D is unclear. The V gene's germline CDR1 is KGHSH and CDR2 LQKENI. V dropped 0 bases and J dropped 5 bases, with 8 bases sitting between them. The CDR3 extends over 13 amino acids. The sequenced CDR3 bases are TGTGCCAGCTCACCACCAGCTTCTCACGAG. Its protein product is CASSPPASHE. The whole CDR3 region reads CASSPPASHEQYF.

In the case of this clone: Read sequence stops 3 residues before the CDR3 end, and the germline J gene provides the missing end. This chain uses TRBV6-9 with TRBJ2-5; weak D call: TRBD2 (5 bases). CDR1 and CDR2 (germline): MNHGY, SVAAGI. V lost 4 bases to trimming and J lost 5 bases, with 11 bases between them. This CDR3 comprises 13 residues. The DNA read from the CDR3 is TGTGCCAGCAGTTTTGGTGCGGGCGAGACC. Translation gives CASSFGAGET. The whole CDR3 protein is CASSFGAGETQYF.

With regard to this clone: The read halts 3 residues ahead of the CDR3 end, with the missing end drawn from the germline J gene. The rearrangement joins TRBV10-3 to TRBJ2-7; D perhaps matches TRBD1 (5 bases). Germline loops: CDR1 ENHRY, CDR2 SYGVKD. CDR3 length: 14 amino acids. V lost 0 bases, J lost 5 bases, and 11 bases lay in between. The CDR3 here is CAISESQQVHEQYF. CDR3 bases read: TGTGCCATCAGTGAGTCACAACAGGTCCACGAG.

Details on this clone: Read sequence stops 3 residues before the CDR3 end, and the germline J gene provides the missing end. The V call is TRBV2, the J call TRBJ2-5; possible D gene TRBD1, 5 bases. V dropped 7 bases and J dropped 1 base, with 10 bases sitting between them. The CDR3 has 13 residues. CDR1 and CDR2 (germline): SNHLY, FYNNEI. CDR3 amino acids: CASKTDLQETQYF. The sequenced CDR3 bases are TGTGCCAGCAAGACAGACCTCCAAGAGACC.

Worth noting for this clone: The sequenced fragment ends 3 residues before the CDR3 boundary, so the rest is inferred from the germline J gene. V is TRBV20-1 and J is TRBJ2-7; the D gene is possibly TRBD1 (8 bases). The V and J ends lost 0 bases and 5 bases respectively, with 14 bases between them. The CDR3 is made up of 14 amino acids. Germline V CDR1 and CDR2: DFQATT, SNEGSKA (reference sequence). The CDR3 spells CSARDLTGGDEQYF. The part of the CDR3 DNA that was read is TGCAGTGCTAGAGACCTTACAGGGGGGGACGAG.

With respect to this clone: The DNA ends 3 residues before the CDR3 does, and the rest of the CDR3 is filled in from the germline J gene. The chain links TRBV5-4 to TRBJ2-7; 7 nucleotides line up with TRBD1. Germline-derived CDR1 and CDR2 are SGHNT and YYREEE (reference sequence). V was clipped by 2 bases and J by 0 bases; unmatched bases: 8. The CDR3 has 16 residues. CDR3 sequence: CASSFTGAANSYEQYF. The CDR3 bases that were read are TGTGCCAGCAGCTTTACAGGGGCGGCGAACTCCTACGAG.

As to this clone: The missing CDR3 end, 3 residues past where the read stops, is filled in from the germline J gene. The V and J genes are TRBV20-1 and TRBJ2-3; D might be TRBD2 (7 bases). Germline CDR1 and CDR2: DFQATT and SNEGSKA (reference sequence). Trimming left V 4 bases short and J 5 bases short, with 19 bases between. CDR3 length equals 15 residues. The chain's CDR3 is CSATSGAQGKDTQYF. CDR3 DNA, as far as it was read: TGCAGTGCTACTAGCGGTGCTCAGGGGAAAGATACG.

Concerning this clone: The read stops 3 residues short of the end of the CDR3; the missing end is completed from the germline J gene. The chain combines TRBV7-3 with TRBJ2-7; D might be TRBD1 (6 bases). Trimming left V 2 bases short and J 3 bases short, with 8 bases between. CDR1 and CDR2 (germline): SGHTA, FQGTGA. CDR3 size: 13 residues. The part of the CDR3 DNA that was read is TGTGCCAGCAGCTTAGCACAGGGCTACGAG. It translates to CASSLAQGYE. The whole CDR3 region reads CASSLAQGYEQYF.

With regard to this clone: Read coverage stops 3 residues before the CDR3 terminus; the germline J gene supplies the remainder. The chain uses TRBV29-1 and TRBJ1-1; tentative D call: TRBD1 (5 bases). The CDR3 has 13 amino acids. V lost 1 base, J lost 7 bases, and 13 bases lay in between. The germline V gene has CDR1 SQVTM and CDR2 ANQGSEA. The CDR3 region is CSVEGVGVLEAFF. Incomplete CDR3 DNA: TGCAGCGTTGAAGGGGTAGGGGTTCTTGAA.

As concerns this clone: The CDR3 end lies 3 residues beyond the end of the read and is filled in from the germline J gene. The chain combines TRBV19 with TRBJ2-3, with 9 bases fitting TRBD1. Trimming took 3 bases from V and 5 from J; bases not matched to a gene: 9. The V gene's germline CDR1 is LNHDA and CDR2 SQIVND (reference sequence). This CDR3 contains 16 residues. CDR3 DNA, as far as it was read: TGTGCCAGTAGTATTCCGGGACAGGGATATAGAGATACG. Amino acid sequence: CASSIPGQGYRDT. The full-length CDR3 reads as CASSIPGQGYRDTQYF.

Points on this clone: The sequence runs out 3 residues before the end of the CDR3; the remainder is reconstructed from the germline J gene. This sequence joins TRBV7-2 and TRBJ2-5; 9 bases map to TRBD1. The CDR3 extends over 15 amino acids. Losses at the gene ends were 4 bases for V and 0 bases for J; bases not matched to a gene: 3. The V gene's germline CDR1 is SGHTA and CDR2 FQGNSA. The CDR3 bases that were read are TGTGCCAGCAGCTCCGGGACAGGGTACCAAGAGACC. Residues: CASSSGTGYQET. Given in full, the CDR3 is CASSSGTGYQETQYF.

As to this clone: The read finishes 3 residues shy of the CDR3 end, and the germline J gene is used to complete it. The J gene is TRBJ1-5, the V gene TRBV7-2, with D hard to call. The CDR3 has 14 amino acids. V lost 5 bases to trimming and J lost 6 bases, with 14 bases between them. Germline assignment: CDR1 SGHTA and CDR2 FQGNSA. The CDR3 loop is CASSLSGIGQPQHF. Partial CDR3 DNA: TGTGCCAGCAGCCTTTCGGGTATAGGTCAGCCC. Variable domain in full (rest from reference TRBV7-2 and TRBJ1-5): GAGVSQSPSNKVTEKGKDVELRCDPISGHTALYWYRQSLGQGLEFLIYFQGNSAPDKSGLPSDRFSAERTGGSVSTLTIQRTQQEDSAVYLCASSLSGIGQPQHFGDGTRLSIL.

Comments on this clone: The read stops 3 residues short of the end of the CDR3; the missing end is completed from the germline J gene. The chain uses TRBV5-1 and TRBJ2-3, with D tentatively TRBD1 (6 bases). Germline CDR1 SGHRS, CDR2 YFSETQ. The length of the CDR3 is 15 residues. The V gene lost 4 bases and the J gene lost 0 bases, with 12 bases spanning the gap. CDR3 sequence: CASSPRQESTDTQYF. The part of the CDR3 DNA that was read is TGCGCCAGCAGCCCCAGACAGGAAAGCACAGATACG.

On this clone itself: The CDR3 end is not reached by the read, which stops 3 residues before it; the germline J gene fills it in. The chain links TRBV10-3 to TRBJ1-1; weak D call: TRBD1 (6 bases). This CDR3 is built from 14 residues. In germline, CDR1 is ENHRY, CDR2 SYGVKD. V lost 6 bases and J lost 1, with 12 bases in between. The sequenced part of the CDR3 DNA is TGTGCCATCAGATTGGACAGCCAGAACACTGAA. It translates to CAIRLDSQNTE. The full CDR3 is CAIRLDSQNTEAFF.

Regarding this clone: The read stops 3 residues short of the end of the CDR3; the missing end is completed from the germline J gene. The chain uses TRBV5-1 and TRBJ2-7, with D perhaps TRBD2 (6 bases). The CDR3 is 15 amino acids. Trimming left V 4 bases short and J 6 bases short, with 20 bases between. Germline assignment: CDR1 SGHRS and CDR2 YFSETQ. CDR3 in amino acids: CASSRDSRGIGEQYF. The CDR3 bases that were read are TGCGCCAGCAGCAGGGACTCCAGAGGAATAGGCGAG.

Note on this clone: The read finishes 3 residues shy of the CDR3 end, and the germline J gene is used to complete it. The rearrangement joins TRBV5-6 to TRBJ1-2; a possible D gene is TRBD1 (5 bases). The ends were cut back, 5 bases at V and 5 bases at J, with 16 bases in the middle. The CDR3 length is 14 residues. The germline gives CDR1 SGHDT, CDR2 YYEEEE. The CDR3 DNA, read in part, is TGTGCCAGCAGTCCTTTCGCGGGGCAGTATGGC. This gives the protein CASSPFAGQYG. The complete CDR3 protein is CASSPFAGQYGYTF.

On this clone: The read falls 3 residues short of the CDR3 end, and the missing part is taken from the germline J gene. The chain couples TRBV6-1 to TRBJ2-7, with a tentative D call TRBD1 (5 bases). CDR3 size: 15 residues. The germline gives CDR1 MNHNS, CDR2 SASEGT. Between the trimmed V and J ends, which lost 0 bases and 1 base, there was a span of 10 bases. The covered CDR3 bases are TGTGCCAGCAGTGAAGCATTCAGGGATTCCTACGAG. Its protein is CASSEAFRDSYE. Given in full, the CDR3 is CASSEAFRDSYEQYF.

About this clone: The read falls 3 residues short of the CDR3 end, and the missing part is taken from the germline J gene. The chain links TRBV7-2 to TRBJ1-2; no definite D call. Germline assignment: CDR1 SGHTA and CDR2 FQGNSA. V was cut by 3 bases and J by 3 bases, with 14 bases left in between. The CDR3 is 15 amino acids. The CDR3 sequence: CASSFVRVTDYGYTF. Incomplete CDR3 DNA: TGTGCCAGCAGCTTTGTCCGGGTGACGGACTATGGC.

About this clone itself: Read coverage stops 3 residues before the CDR3 terminus; the germline J gene supplies the remainder. The chain carries TRBV5-5 and TRBJ1-4; tentative D call: TRBD1 (6 bases). This CDR3 comprises 14 residues. Germline V gene data show CDR1 as SGHKS and CDR2 as YYEKEE (reference sequence). The germline V and J ends were trimmed by 7 bases and 7 bases, with 17 bases remaining between them. The chain's CDR3 is CASSDGGLSEKLFF. Incomplete CDR3 DNA: TGTGCCAGCTCAGATGGGGGCCTTAGTGAAAAA.

Remarks on this clone: The read terminates 3 residues ahead of where the CDR3 ends, so the germline J gene completes it. The rearrangement uses TRBV5-1 and TRBJ1-2; 7 positions agree with TRBD1. V shed 1 base and J 7 bases; nucleotides not matched to a gene: 7. The CDR3 extends over 14 amino acids. Germline V gene data show CDR1 as SGHRS and CDR2 as YFSETQ. The CDR3 is CASSLSRQGSGYTF. The sequenced part of the CDR3 DNA is TGCGCCAGCAGCTTGTCTCGACAGGGTTCTGGC.

The CDR3 loop is CSAMGDREWGGYTF. The sequenced CDR3 bases are TGCAGTGCTATGGGGGACAGGGAGTGGGGTGGC. The chain is built from TRBV20-1 and TRBJ1-2, with 9 bases identical to TRBD1. The read terminates 3 residues ahead of where the CDR3 ends, so the germline J gene completes it. V trimming: 4 bases; J trimming: 7 bases; junction bases outside the gene matches: 10. The CDR3 runs to 14 residues. CDR1 and CDR2 from the germline V gene are DFQATT and SNEGSKA (reference sequence).